The clone carrying this T cell receptor beta chain has at least ten counts. The CDR3 loop spans 15 amino acids. Germline trimming cut 0 bases from V and 3 bases from J; bases unmatched to any gene: 5. The germline V gene encodes CDR1 SGHAT and CDR2 FQDESV (reference sequence). These data are taken from a study of T cells in Graves' hyperthyroidism and ophthalmopathy. Amplification of TCR beta CDR3 regions used RNA as the template. The primer set for the first-round RT-PCR of the TCR CDR3 was HTBI. TCRdb reprocessed the multiplex PCR reads with MiXCR, giving one entry per CDR3 protein. Of about 400,000 distinct CDR3 sequences in the sample, 15% to 18% were seen once.

The sample consisted of blood. The rearrangement links TRBV11-1 to TRBJ2-7, with 7 bases fitting TRBD2. This sequence was found in a woman between 18 and 29 years old with Graves' hyperthyroidism. CDR3 sequence: CASSLAGGESYEQYF. CDR3 DNA: TGTGCCAGCAGCTTAGCGGGAGGGGAAAGCTACGAGCAGTACTTC.